The 26 T cell receptor beta chains in this list originate from one sample, sequenced in a study of cytomegalovirus exposure and HLA in healthy donors. With 60 Vbeta and 13 Jbeta primers, the PCR was carried out. TCRdb's table, derived via immunoSEQ multiplex PCR, lists solely in-frame clones and lacks some. Here the sample spans some 99,000 clones, less than 80% being singletons. Source material: PBMCs. These receptors came from a man between 35 and 55 years old in good health and CMV-seronegative.

A few counts support this clone. The CDR3: CASRRGAEQYF. CDR3 nucleotides: TGTGCCAGTAGACGAGGAGCCGAGCAGTACTTC. The chain uses TRBV19 and TRBJ2-7; D not resolved. Trimming removed 6 bases from V and 6 bases from J, with 9 bases in between. This CDR3 is 11 amino acids long. Germline lookup yields CDR1 LNHDA and CDR2 SQIVND (reference sequence).

Details on this clone: An end of the junction differs from the germline gene, which may be a read error. The chain employs TRBV7-9 and TRBJ2-1; TRBD1 matches 8 bases. The germline gives CDR1 SEHNR, CDR2 FQNEAQ (reference sequence). This CDR3 is built from 14 residues. CDR3 protein: CSSSPRQGQIKQFF. CDR3 DNA sequence: TGTTCCAGCAGCCCGAGACAGGGGCAAATAAAGCAGTTCTTC. The variable domain in full, with the rest retrieved from reference TRBV7-9 and TRBJ2-1, is DTGVSQNPRHKITKRGQNVTFRCDPISEHNRLYWYRQTLGQGPEFLTYFQNEAQLEKSRLLSDRFSAERPKGSFSTLEIQRTEQGDSAMYLCSSSPRQGQIKQFFGPGTRLTVL.

The V gene is TRBV18, the J gene TRBJ1-6; no definite D call. V gave up 8 bases and J gave up 7 bases, with 9 bases separating them. The CDR3 consists of 12 residues. Per the germline V gene, CDR1 is KGHSH and CDR2 is LQKENI. The CDR3 coding sequence is TGTGCCAGCCGTACGGAGAATTCACCCCTCCACTTT. It codes for CASRTENSPLHF.

This chain links TRBV5-1 with TRBJ2-5, with 14 bases identical to TRBD2. V dropped 4 bases and J dropped 5; count of bases not matched to a gene: 13. Germline CDR1 is SGHRS and CDR2 is YFSETQ. The CDR3 sequence is 18 residues long. The CDR3 spells CASSPGLAGGAAGETQYF. The DNA of the CDR3 is TGCGCCAGCAGCCCAGGACTAGCGGGGGGCGCCGCGGGGGAGACCCAGTACTTC.

This chain connects TRBV5-6 to TRBJ2-5, with TRBD2 identical over 9 bases. This CDR3 is 15 amino acids long. The germline V gene encodes CDR1 SGHDT and CDR2 YYEEEE. Trimming removed 0 bases from V and 1 base from J; junction bases left unmatched: 1. The CDR3 is CASSLGSGGQETQYF. The CDR3, as DNA: TGTGCCAGCAGCTTGGGTAGCGGGGGCCAAGAGACCCAGTACTTC.

The CDR3 DNA reads TGTGCCAGCAGCAACAGGGGGTCAGGAAACACCATATATTTT. Its translation: CASSNRGSGNTIYF. The rearrangement joins TRBV27 to TRBJ1-3; TRBD1 matches 8 bases. With 6 bases clipped from V and 4 bases from J, the junction kept 5 bases outside the gene matches. Germline CDR1 is MNHEY and CDR2 is SMNVEV (reference sequence). This CDR3 contains 14 residues.

The J gene is TRBJ1-2, the V gene TRBV28, with D perhaps matching TRBD1 (5 bases). Trimming took off 4 bases at V and 5 bases at J, with 8 bases between the two ends. The CDR3 length is 12 residues. The germline gives CDR1 MDHEN, CDR2 SYDVKM. The DNA of the CDR3 is TGTGCCAGCAGTTCGGACATTTATGGCTACACCTTC. Its protein is CASSSDIYGYTF.

The chain recombines TRBV5-1 with TRBJ2-3; 10 bases line up with TRBD2. The ends lost 10 bases at V and 3 bases at J; junction bases unmatched: 14. Germline V CDR1 and CDR2: SGHRS, YFSETQ. The CDR3 is 16 amino acids. Here the CDR3 DNA reads TGCGCCTCCAAACCCATAGCGGGGGGCACAACAGATACGCAGTATTTT. Amino acid sequence: CASKPIAGGTTDTQYF.

The chain couples TRBV4-1 to TRBJ2-5, with a possible D match to TRBD1 (5 bases). V lost 0 bases and J lost 5, with 16 bases in between. CDR3 length equals 16 residues. Germline CDR1 is MGHRA and CDR2 is YSYEKL. The CDR3 DNA reads TGCGCCAGCAGCCAAGAAGGGATTGGGGCAGGGGAGACCCAGTACTTC. Translating it yields CASSQEGIGAGETQYF.

This clone was counted a few times. The chain recombines TRBV5-5 with TRBJ1-2, with a tentative D call TRBD1 (6 bases). Germline CDR1 reads SGHKS; CDR2 reads YYEKEE (reference sequence). The CDR3 covers 17 residues. Trimming cost V 4 bases and J 2 bases, with 21 bases left between them. The CDR3, as DNA: TGTGCCAGCAGCCTGCTTGGGCCTGAGGGACAAAACTATGGCTACACCTTC. Its translation: CASSLLGPEGQNYGYTF.

The chain has TRBV9 and TRBJ1-1, with TRBD1 identical over 7 bases. The V segment lost 3 bases and the J segment 5 bases; nucleotides outside the gene matches: 7. CDR1 is SGDLS and CDR2 is YYNGEE in the germline V gene. The CDR3 runs to 14 residues. The CDR3 DNA reads as TGTGCCAGCAGCGAACTGGACAGGTTGACTGAAGCTTTCTTT. Translation: CASSELDRLTEAFF.

This clone was detected a few times. The J gene is TRBJ2-7, the V gene TRBV25-1; TRBD1 agrees at 8 bases. V was clipped by 6 bases and J by 5 bases; unmatched bases: 6. The CDR3 length is 13 residues. Germline V gene sequence: CDR1 MGHDK, CDR2 SYGVNS. Written as DNA, the CDR3 is TGTGCCAGCAGAAGGACAGGGTTCCACGAGCAGTACTTC. Translating it yields CASRRTGFHEQYF.

This chain uses TRBV18 with TRBJ2-6; D is perhaps TRBD1 (6 bases). The CDR3 spans 15 residues. Germline CDR1 KGHSH, CDR2 LQKENI. The germline V and J ends were trimmed by 4 bases and 2 bases, with 9 bases remaining between them. CDR3 residues: CASSLQGPGANVLTF. CDR3 DNA: TGTGCCAGCTCACTACAGGGTCCTGGGGCCAACGTCCTGACTTTC. Full variable domain (remainder filled in from reference TRBV18 and TRBJ2-6): NAGVMQNPRHLVRRRGQEARLRCSPMKGHSHVYWYRQLPEEGLKFMVYLQKENIIDESGMPKERFSAEFPKEGPSILRIQQVVRGDSAAYFCASSLQGPGANVLTFGAGSRLTVL.

DNA of the CDR3: TGTGCCAGCAGGACTAGCGGATCAGGGGATACGCAGTATTTT. This encodes CASRTSGSGDTQYF. The chain joins TRBV14 to TRBJ2-3; 9 bases agree with TRBD2. CDR1 and CDR2 from the germline V gene are SGHDN and FVKESK. With 6 bases clipped from V and 6 bases from J, the junction kept 7 bases outside the gene matches. The CDR3 has 14 amino acids.

V usage is TRBV5-1 and J usage is TRBJ2-3; D not certain. This CDR3 spans 14 amino acids. The germline V gene encodes CDR1 SGHRS and CDR2 YFSETQ. The V end lost 0 bases, the J end lost 5 bases, and 10 bases lay between the germline ends. Here the CDR3 reads CASSLVLAEDTQYF. The CDR3 DNA reads as TGCGCCAGCAGCTTGGTGTTGGCAGAAGATACGCAGTATTTT.

The J gene is TRBJ1-1, the V gene TRBV29-1, with 7 bases aligning to TRBD1. Germline CDR1 reads SQVTM; CDR2 reads ANQGSEA. With 0 bases clipped from V and 10 bases from J, the junction kept 8 bases outside the gene matches. The CDR3 spans 13 residues. The CDR3 DNA follows: TGCAGCGTTGAAGAACATCCAGGGGGACGAGCTTTCTTT. This codes for CSVEEHPGGRAFF.

This clone showed up just a few times. The chain is built from TRBV28 and TRBJ1-3, with TRBD1 identical over 7 bases. J lost 5 bases, V lost 5 bases, and 6 bases had no gene match. The CDR3 runs 14 residues. Germline CDR1 is MDHEN and CDR2 is SYDVKM. The CDR3 sequence: CASSHRDSRNTIYF. The CDR3 nucleotides are TGTGCCAGCAGTCACCGGGACAGCAGAAACACCATATATTTT.

This rearrangement joins TRBV11-2 to TRBJ1-3; D not certain. Deletions cut 5 bases from V and 1 base from J, with 15 bases between. The CDR3 covers 16 residues. CDR1 is SGHAT and CDR2 is FQNNGV in the germline V gene. The CDR3 reads CASSPAGVSSGNTIYF. CDR3 in DNA: TGTGCCAGCAGCCCTGCCGGGGTTTCGTCTGGAAACACCATATATTTT.

The genes are TRBV9 and TRBJ2-3; no reliable D call. V shed 0 bases and J shed 6 bases, with 8 bases lying between them. The CDR3 runs 13 residues. Germline V CDR1 and CDR2: SGDLS, YYNGEE. CDR3 sequence: CASSVAGFDTQYF. CDR3 sequence (DNA): TGTGCCAGCAGCGTAGCGGGTTTCGATACGCAGTATTTT. Drawing the rest from reference TRBV9 and TRBJ2-3, the complete variable domain is DSGVTQTPKHLITATGQRVTLRCSPRSGDLSVYWYQQSLDQGLQFLIQYYNGEERAKGNILERFSAQQFPDLHSELNLSSLELGDSALYFCASSVAGFDTQYFGPGTRLTVL.

A few counts support this clone. The chain employs TRBV7-9 and TRBJ1-2; D unclear. This CDR3 has 16 amino acids. Between the trimmed V and J ends, which lost 5 bases and 2 bases, there was a span of 18 bases. The germline V gene encodes CDR1 SEHNR and CDR2 FQNEAQ (reference sequence). This CDR3 is CASSLLRDILNYGYTF. In DNA, the CDR3 is TGTGCCAGCAGCCTCCTCCGGGATATATTGAACTATGGCTACACCTTC.

The rearrangement joins TRBV7-9 to TRBJ2-7; 7 bases are a match to TRBD1. The J segment lost 2 bases and the V segment lost 4 bases, leaving 5 bases of the junction unmatched. The CDR3 sequence is 14 residues long. Germline V gene lookup returns CDR1 SEHNR and CDR2 FQNEAQ (reference sequence). CDR3 bases: TGTGCCAGCAGCTCACAGGGGATAGCCTACGAGCAGTACTTC. Its translation: CASSSQGIAYEQYF.

CDR3 sequence: CASSGGLAGARETQYF. CDR3 coding DNA: TGTGCCAGCAGTGGGGGACTAGCGGGGGCCCGAGAGACCCAGTACTTC. V usage is TRBV27 and J usage is TRBJ2-5; 14 bases are a match to TRBD2. With V trimmed by 5 bases and J by 4 bases, 6 bases remained unmatched. Looked up from germline, CDR1 is MNHEY and CDR2 is SMNVEV (reference sequence). This CDR3 spans 16 amino acids.

This chain connects TRBV6-1 to TRBJ1-4; D is ambiguous. V lost 6 bases and J lost 0, with 8 bases in between. Per germline, CDR1 MNHNS and CDR2 SASEGT. The CDR3 contains 14 residues. The CDR3 spells CASSNETTNEKLFF. CDR3 DNA: TGTGCCAGCAGCAATGAGACAACTAATGAAAAACTGTTTTTT.

The chain recombines TRBV5-6 with TRBJ2-2; 14 positions agree with TRBD2. CDR3 size: 19 residues. Germline assignment: CDR1 SGHDT and CDR2 YYEEEE. J was trimmed by 0 bases and V by 4 bases; bases with no gene match: 8. Here the CDR3 DNA reads TGTGCCAGCAGCCCACCGGGACTAGCGGGGGCAGCGAACACCGGGGAGCTGTTTTTT. Translation: CASSPPGLAGAANTGELFF.

CDR3 nucleotides: TGCAGCGTTGGGGTTAGCGGGAGAAATACGCAGTATTTT. Amino acid sequence: CSVGVSGRNTQYF. This chain links TRBV29-1 with TRBJ2-3; 9 bases line up with TRBD2. Germline V gene data show CDR1 as SQVTM and CDR2 as ANQGSEA. The CDR3 is made up of 13 amino acids. Trimming took 4 bases from V and 7 from J; bases not matched to a gene: 6.

The CDR3 is CASSLAEGNTEAFF. The CDR3 region has the DNA TGCGCCAGCAGCTTGGCAGAGGGGAACACTGAAGCTTTCTTT. The chain recombines TRBV5-1 with TRBJ1-1; no reliable D call. V lost 0 bases to trimming and J lost 1 base, with 7 bases between them. From germline, CDR1 is SGHRS and CDR2 YFSETQ. The CDR3 spans 14 residues.